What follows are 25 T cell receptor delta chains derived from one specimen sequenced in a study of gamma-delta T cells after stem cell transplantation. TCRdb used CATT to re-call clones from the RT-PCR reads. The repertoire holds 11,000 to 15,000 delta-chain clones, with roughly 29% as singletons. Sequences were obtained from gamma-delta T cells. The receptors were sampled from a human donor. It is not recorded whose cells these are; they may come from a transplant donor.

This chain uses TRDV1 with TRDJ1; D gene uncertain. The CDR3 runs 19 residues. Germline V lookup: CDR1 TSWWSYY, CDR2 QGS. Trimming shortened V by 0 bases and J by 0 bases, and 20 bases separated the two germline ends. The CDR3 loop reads CALGELGRGGGQYTDKLIF. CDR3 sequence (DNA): TGTGCTCTTGGGGAACTCGGTCGGGGTGGAGGGCAATACACCGATAAACTCATCTTT.

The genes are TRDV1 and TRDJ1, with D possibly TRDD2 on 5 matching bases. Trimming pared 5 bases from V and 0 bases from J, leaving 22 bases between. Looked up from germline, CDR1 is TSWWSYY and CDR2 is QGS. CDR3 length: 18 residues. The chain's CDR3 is CALGKPTPGLPYTDKLIF. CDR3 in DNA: TGTGCTCTTGGGAAGCCTACGCCTGGACTGCCGTACACCGATAAACTCATCTTT.

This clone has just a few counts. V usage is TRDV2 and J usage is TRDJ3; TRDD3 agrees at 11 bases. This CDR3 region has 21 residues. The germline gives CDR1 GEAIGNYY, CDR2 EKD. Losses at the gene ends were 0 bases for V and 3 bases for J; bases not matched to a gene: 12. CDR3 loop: CACDTGAHWGITDWDTRQMFF. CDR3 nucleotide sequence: TGTGCCTGTGACACCGGCGCCCACTGGGGGATAACCGACTGGGACACCCGACAGATGTTTTTC.

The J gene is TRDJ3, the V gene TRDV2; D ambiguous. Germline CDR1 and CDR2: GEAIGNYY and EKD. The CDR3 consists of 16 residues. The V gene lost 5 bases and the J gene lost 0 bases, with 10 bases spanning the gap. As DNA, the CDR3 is TGTGCCTGTGGGGGCCGCGGCTCCTGGGACACCCGACAGATGTTTTTC. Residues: CACGGRGSWDTRQMFF.

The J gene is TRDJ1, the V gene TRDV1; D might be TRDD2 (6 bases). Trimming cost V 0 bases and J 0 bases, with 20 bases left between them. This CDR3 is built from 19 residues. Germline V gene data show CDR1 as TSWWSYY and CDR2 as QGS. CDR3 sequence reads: CALGELHTSSGPYTDKLIF. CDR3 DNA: TGTGCTCTTGGGGAACTCCACACTTCCTCCGGCCCGTACACCGATAAACTCATCTTT.

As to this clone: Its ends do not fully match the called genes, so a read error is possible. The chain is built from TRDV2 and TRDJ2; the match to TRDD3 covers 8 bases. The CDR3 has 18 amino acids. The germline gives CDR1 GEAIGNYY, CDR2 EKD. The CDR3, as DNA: TGTGCCTTTGACAAGAACTGGGGGCCCCCGAGGGGGACAGCACAACTCTTCTTT. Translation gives CAFDKNWGPPRGTAQLFF.

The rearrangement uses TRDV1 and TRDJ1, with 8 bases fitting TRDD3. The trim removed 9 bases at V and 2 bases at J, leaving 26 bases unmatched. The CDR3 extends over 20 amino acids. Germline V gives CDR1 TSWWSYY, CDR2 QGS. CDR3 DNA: TGTGCTCTCTTACAATTCAGAACCCGTACTGGGGGTTCCCGGACCGATAAACTCATCTTT. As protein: CALLQFRTRTGGSRTDKLIF.

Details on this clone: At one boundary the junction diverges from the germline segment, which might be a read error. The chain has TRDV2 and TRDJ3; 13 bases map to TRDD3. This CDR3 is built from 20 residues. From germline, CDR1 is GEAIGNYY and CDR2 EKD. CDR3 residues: CACDTLTGGYATWGTRQMFF. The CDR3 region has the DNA TGTGCCTGTGACACCCTTACTGGGGGATACGCCACCTGGGGCACCCGACAGATGTTTTTC.

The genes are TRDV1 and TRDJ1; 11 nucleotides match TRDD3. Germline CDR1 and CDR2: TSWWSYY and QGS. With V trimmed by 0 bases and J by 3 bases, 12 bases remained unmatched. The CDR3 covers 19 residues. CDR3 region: CALGELLRTPWGIPDKLIF. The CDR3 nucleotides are TGTGCTCTTGGGGAACTCCTTCGTACACCCTGGGGGATACCCGATAAACTCATCTTT.

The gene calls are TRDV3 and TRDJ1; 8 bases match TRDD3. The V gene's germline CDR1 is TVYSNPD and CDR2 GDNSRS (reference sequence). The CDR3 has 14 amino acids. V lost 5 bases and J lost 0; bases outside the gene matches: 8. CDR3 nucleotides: TGTGCCGCGACGAGTGGGGGATACACCGATAAACTCATCTTT. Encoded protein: CAATSGGYTDKLIF. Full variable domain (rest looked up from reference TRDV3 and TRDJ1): CDKVTQSSPDQTVASGSEVVLLCTYDTVYSNPDLFWYRIRPDYSFQFVFYGDNSRSEGADFTQGRFSVKHILTQKAFHLVISPVRTEDSATYYCAATSGGYTDKLIFGKGTRVTVEP.

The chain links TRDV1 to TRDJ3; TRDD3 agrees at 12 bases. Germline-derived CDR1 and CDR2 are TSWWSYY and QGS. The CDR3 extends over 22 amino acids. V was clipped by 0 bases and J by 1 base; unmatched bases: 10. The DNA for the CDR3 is TGTGCTCTTGGGGAACTAACTGGACTGGGGGATACTGGATCCTGGGACACCCGACAGATGTTTTTC. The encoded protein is CALGELTGLGDTGSWDTRQMFF.

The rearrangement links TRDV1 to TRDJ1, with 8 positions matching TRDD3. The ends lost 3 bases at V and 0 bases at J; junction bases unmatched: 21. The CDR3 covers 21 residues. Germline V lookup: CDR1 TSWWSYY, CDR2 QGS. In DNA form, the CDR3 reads TGTGCTCTTGGGGAGTTCTCTACCGTACTGGGGGTAAAACCCTACACCGATAAACTCATCTTT. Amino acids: CALGEFSTVLGVKPYTDKLIF.

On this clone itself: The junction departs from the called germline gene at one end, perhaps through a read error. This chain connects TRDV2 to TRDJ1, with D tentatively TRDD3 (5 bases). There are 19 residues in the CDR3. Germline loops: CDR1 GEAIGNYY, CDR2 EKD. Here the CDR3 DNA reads TGTGCCTGTGACTCGCTCCTGTGCTGGGTGATACCCGGCACCGATAACCTCATCTTT. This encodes CACDSLLCWVIPGTDNLIF.

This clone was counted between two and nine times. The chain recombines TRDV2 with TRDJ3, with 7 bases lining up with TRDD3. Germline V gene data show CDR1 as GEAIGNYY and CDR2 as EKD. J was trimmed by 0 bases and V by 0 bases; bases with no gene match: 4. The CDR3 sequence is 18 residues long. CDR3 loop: CACDTWGKSSWDTRQMFF. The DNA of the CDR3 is TGTGCCTGTGACACCTGGGGGAAGAGCTCCTGGGACACCCGACAGATGTTTTTC.

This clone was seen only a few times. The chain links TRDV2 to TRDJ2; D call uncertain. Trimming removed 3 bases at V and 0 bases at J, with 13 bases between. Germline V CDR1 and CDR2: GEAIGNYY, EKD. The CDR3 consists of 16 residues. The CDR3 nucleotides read TGTGCCTGTGACCCCGTACTCCCTACTTTGACAGCACAACTCTTCTTT. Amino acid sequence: CACDPVLPTLTAQLFF.

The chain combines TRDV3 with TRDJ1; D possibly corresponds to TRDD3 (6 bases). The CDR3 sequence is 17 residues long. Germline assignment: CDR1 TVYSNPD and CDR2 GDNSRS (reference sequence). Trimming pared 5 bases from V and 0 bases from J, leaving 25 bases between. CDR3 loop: CAGWCLRGGRYTDKLIF. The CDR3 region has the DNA TGTGCCGGGTGGTGCCTACGTGGGGGTCGGTACACCGATAAACTCATCTTT.

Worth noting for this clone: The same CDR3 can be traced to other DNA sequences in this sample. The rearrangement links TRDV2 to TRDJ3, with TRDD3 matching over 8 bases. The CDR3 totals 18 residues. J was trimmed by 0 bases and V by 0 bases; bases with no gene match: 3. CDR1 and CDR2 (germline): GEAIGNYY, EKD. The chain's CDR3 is CACDTWGISSWDTRQMFF. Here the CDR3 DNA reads TGTGCCTGTGACACCTGGGGGATCAGCTCCTGGGACACCCGACAGATGTTTTTC.

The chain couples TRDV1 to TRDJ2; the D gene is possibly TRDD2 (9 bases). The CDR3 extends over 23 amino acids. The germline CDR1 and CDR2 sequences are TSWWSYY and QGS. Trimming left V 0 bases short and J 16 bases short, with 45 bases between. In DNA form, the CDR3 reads TGTGCTCTTGGGGAACTTGGTCCTTCCTACTCTTGCCTGTCCCTGGGGGAGCTGATACGCCCCTTCTTT. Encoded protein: CALGELGPSYSCLSLGELIRPFF.

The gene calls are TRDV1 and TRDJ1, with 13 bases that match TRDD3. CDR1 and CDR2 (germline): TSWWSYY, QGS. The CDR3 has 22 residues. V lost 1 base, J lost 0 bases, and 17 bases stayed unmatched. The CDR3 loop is CALGEPSLGDTTKIAYTDKLIF. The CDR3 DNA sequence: TGTGCTCTTGGGGAACCCTCACTGGGGGATACGACTAAAATTGCGTACACCGATAAACTCATCTTT.

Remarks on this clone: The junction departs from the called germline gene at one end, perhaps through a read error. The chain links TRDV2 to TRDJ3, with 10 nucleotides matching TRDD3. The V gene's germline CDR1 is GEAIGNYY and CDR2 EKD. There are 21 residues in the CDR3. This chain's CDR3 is CACDTDCGGYRVSWVTRQMFF. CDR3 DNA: TGTGCCTGTGACACCGATTGTGGGGGATACAGAGTCTCCTGGGTCACCCGACAGATGTTTTTC.

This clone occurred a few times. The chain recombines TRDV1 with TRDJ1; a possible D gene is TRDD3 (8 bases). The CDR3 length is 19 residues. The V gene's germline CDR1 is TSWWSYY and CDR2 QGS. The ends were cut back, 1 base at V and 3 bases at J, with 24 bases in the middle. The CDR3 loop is CALGEPHSYWGDLPDKLIF. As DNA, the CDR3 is TGTGCTCTTGGGGAACCCCATTCCTACTGGGGGGATCTTCCCGATAAACTCATCTTT.

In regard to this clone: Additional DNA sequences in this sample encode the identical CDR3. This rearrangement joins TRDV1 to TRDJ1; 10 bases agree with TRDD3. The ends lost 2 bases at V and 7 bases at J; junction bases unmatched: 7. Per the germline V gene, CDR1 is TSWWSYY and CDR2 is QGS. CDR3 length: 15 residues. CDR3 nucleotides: TGTGCTCTTGGGGAAAATAGGGGGATACGGGTTAAACTCATCTTT. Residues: CALGENRGIRVKLIF.

The CDR3 sequence is CALGELPEGYDGGADKLIF. The DNA for the CDR3 is TGTGCTCTTGGGGAACTCCCGGAGGGATACGACGGGGGCGCCGATAAACTCATCTTT. J is TRDJ1 and V is TRDV1; TRDD3 agrees at 8 bases. The trim removed 0 bases at V and 3 bases at J, leaving 15 bases unmatched. The germline gives CDR1 TSWWSYY, CDR2 QGS. The CDR3 contains 19 residues.

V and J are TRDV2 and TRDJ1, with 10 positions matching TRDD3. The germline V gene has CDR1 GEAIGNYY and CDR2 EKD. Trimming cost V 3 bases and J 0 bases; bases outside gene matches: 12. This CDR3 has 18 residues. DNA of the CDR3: TGTGCCTGTGACCCCTATGTGGGGGATACCATGTACACCGATAAACTCATCTTT. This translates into CACDPYVGDTMYTDKLIF.

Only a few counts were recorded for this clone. CDR3 residues: CALGRVTYTDKLIF. CDR3 bases: TGTGCTCTTGGAAGGGTGACGTACACCGATAAACTCATCTTT. This chain links TRDV1 with TRDJ1; no reliable D call. V was pared by 6 bases and J by 0 bases, with 11 bases between. This CDR3 is 14 amino acids long. Germline-derived CDR1 and CDR2 are TSWWSYY and QGS.